By its share, the clone carrying this T cell receptor (beta chain) is medium-sized. Its specificity is not known. Since the library was made to target alpha chains, this beta chain is a stray read and its abundance is not meaningful. TCRdb recomputed calls from the 5' RACE reads with MiXCR, one row per CDR3 protein. This table holds about 2,800 distinct CDR3 sequences, around 47% found once. These data are taken from a study of spatial heterogeneity in lung cancer. Looking at the study overall: More beta-chain than alpha-chain sequences were consistently detected. The study observed each unique TCR and UMI combination more than ten times on average in raw reads. Findings and limits, study-wide: For expanded intratumoral alpha and beta TCRs, counts tracked tumor mutation counts.

Germline lookup yields CDR1 SGHRS and CDR2 YFSETQ. V gave up 3 bases and J gave up 4 bases; unmatched junction bases: 4. The CDR3 consists of 14 residues. Time point here: sample taken at primary tumor resection. The donors, 60 to 80 patients with untreated early-stage non-small cell lung cancer, provided the samples. Whole RNA, which was extracted from tumor, nontumor lung tissue or frozen PBMC, was sequenced without any cell sorting. The sample was lung tumor tissue, taken at surgery. The sequence came from a male donor with early-stage non-small cell lung cancer. The chain couples TRBV5-1 to TRBJ1-1; 9 bases agree with TRBD1. The CDR3 here is CASSSTGGVTEAFF. The DNA of the CDR3 is TGCGCCAGCAGCTCGACAGGGGGGGTCACTGAAGCTTTCTTT.